A selection of T cell receptor beta chains follows, all from one sample in a study of T cell repertoires in cytomegalovirus infection. In TCRdb, the reads were re-called with MiXCR into one record per CDR3 protein. This sample has some 400,000 distinct CDR3 sequences, with 30% to 40% found just once. Material: PBMCs. The receptor source for this set is a human donor in good health (CMV status not recorded). Some clones in this sample may be carry-over from other donors' samples. Each CDR3 is given with its conserved first and last residue. The D gene is left open where the match is weak. The size field is filled for only some rows; it gives once, few, many or a size class.

size: few
D: TRBD1
V: TRBV15
J: TRBJ2-3
CDR3: CATSRGQGDTDTQYF
DNA: TGTGCCACCAGCAGAGGACAGGGGGACACAGATACGCAGTATTTT

size: few
D: TRBD2
V: TRBV6-6
J: TRBJ2-3
CDR3: CASSYAGGGAPDTQYF
DNA: TGTGCCAGCAGTTACGCTGGCGGGGGGGCCCCAGATACGCAGTATTTT

size: NA
D: NA
V: TRBV5-6
J: TRBJ2-7
CDR3: CASSLGKGLPNF
DNA: TGTGCCAGCAGCTTGGGCAAGGGACTTCCAAACTTC

size: NA
D: NA
V: TRBV24-1
J: TRBJ2-3
CDR3: CATSDQAVGVTDTQYF
DNA: TGTGCCACCAGTGATCAAGCGGTTGGAGTCACAGATACGCAGTATTTT

size: few
D: NA
V: TRBV5-1
J: TRBJ2-7
CDR3: CASSPQVQAYEQYF
DNA: TGCGCCAGCAGCCCGCAGGTGCAGGCCTACGAGCAGTACTTC

size: few
D: NA
V: TRBV7-8
J: TRBJ2-5
CDR3: CASSLSAGQETQYF
DNA: TGTGCCAGCAGCTTAAGCGCAGGCCAAGAGACCCAGTACTTC

size: NA
D: NA
V: TRBV27
J: TRBJ2-3
CDR3: CASSLSAQPPDTQYF
DNA: TGTGCCAGCAGTTTATCGGCACAGCCCCCAGATACGCAGTATTTT

size: NA
D: TRBD2
V: TRBV9
J: TRBJ2-1
CDR3: CASSVIAGVYNEQFF
DNA: TGTGCCAGCAGCGTGATAGCGGGGGTTTACAATGAGCAGTTCTTC

size: few
D: NA
V: TRBV11-2
J: TRBJ1-1
CDR3: CANSPRAGSHTEAFF
DNA: TGTGCCAACAGCCCCCGAGCGGGATCCCACACTGAAGCTTTCTTT

size: few
D: TRBD1
V: TRBV20-1
J: TRBJ1-5
CDR3: CSARDFDRASDQPQHF
DNA: TGCAGTGCTAGAGATTTTGACAGGGCCTCCGATCAGCCCCAGCATTTT

size: few
D: NA
V: TRBV4-3
J: TRBJ1-4
CDR3: CASSQTYEGANEKLFF
DNA: TGCGCCAGCAGCCAAACTTACGAGGGGGCTAATGAAAAACTGTTTTTT

size: few
D: NA
V: TRBV4-1
J: TRBJ1-4
CDR3: CASSPRGGFITNEKLFF
DNA: TGCGCCAGCAGCCCCCGAGGAGGGTTTATAACTAATGAAAAACTGTTTTTT

size: NA
D: NA
V: TRBV20-1
J: TRBJ2-7
CDR3: CSAKGQRLYYEQYF
DNA: TGCAGTGCTAAAGGACAGAGACTATACTACGAGCAGTACTTC

size: NA
D: NA
V: TRBV6-5
J: TRBJ2-3
CDR3: CASSYGGREWRDTQYF
DNA: TGTGCCAGCAGTTACGGGGGGAGAGAGTGGCGGGATACGCAGTATTTT

size: few
D: NA
V: TRBV5-1
J: TRBJ2-3
CDR3: CASSFGSPTDTQYF
DNA: TGCGCCAGCAGCTTCGGCTCTCCCACAGATACGCAGTATTTT

size: once
D: TRBD1
V: TRBV7-9
J: TRBJ2-7
CDR3: CASSFGTDGQYF
DNA: TGTGCCAGCAGCTTTGGGACAGATGGGCAGTACTTC

size: NA
D: NA
V: TRBV6-2/TRBV6-3
J: TRBJ2-7
CDR3: CASSPNINRDTYSYEQYF
DNA: TGTGCCAGCAGTCCCAATATAAACCGGGACACATACTCCTACGAGCAGTACTTC

size: many
D: TRBD1
V: TRBV6-6
J: TRBJ1-6
CDR3: CASSLGSGGNSPLHF
DNA: TGTGCCAGCAGTTTGGGTTCAGGGGGTAATTCACCCCTCCACTTT

size: NA
D: NA
V: TRBV19
J: TRBJ1-5
CDR3: CASRSFQVQPQHF
DNA: TGTGCCAGTAGGAGTTTTCAGGTTCAGCCCCAGCATTTT

size: NA
D: TRBD2
V: TRBV5-1
J: TRBJ2-1
CDR3: CASSTQSSGAYNEQFF
DNA: TGCGCCAGCAGCACCCAATCTAGCGGGGCATACAATGAGCAGTTCTTC

size: many
D: TRBD1
V: TRBV4-3
J: TRBJ1-2
CDR3: CASSQGRQGDNYGYTF
DNA: TGCGCCAGCAGCCAAGGCCGACAGGGAGATAACTATGGCTACACCTTC

size: NA
D: NA
V: TRBV4-1
J: TRBJ2-7
CDR3: CASSQVSADYEQYF
DNA: TGCGCCAGCAGCCAAGTGTCAGCGGACTACGAGCAGTACTTC

size: many
D: NA
V: TRBV7-2
J: TRBJ2-1
CDR3: CASSLVIVGNEQFF
DNA: TGTGCCAGCAGCTTAGTGATAGTCGGCAATGAGCAGTTCTTC